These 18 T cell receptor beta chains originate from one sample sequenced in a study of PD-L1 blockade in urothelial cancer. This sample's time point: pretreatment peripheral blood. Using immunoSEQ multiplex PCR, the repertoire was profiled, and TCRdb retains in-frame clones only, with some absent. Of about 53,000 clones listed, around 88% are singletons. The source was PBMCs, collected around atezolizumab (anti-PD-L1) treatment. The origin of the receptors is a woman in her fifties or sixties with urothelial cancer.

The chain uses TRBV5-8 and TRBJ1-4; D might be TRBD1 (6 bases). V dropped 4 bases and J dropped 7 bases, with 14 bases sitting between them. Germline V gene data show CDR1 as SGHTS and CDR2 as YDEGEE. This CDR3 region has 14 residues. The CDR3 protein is CASSRTGRVEKLFF. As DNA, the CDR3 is TGTGCCAGCAGCCGAACAGGGCGGGTTGAAAAACTGTTTTTT. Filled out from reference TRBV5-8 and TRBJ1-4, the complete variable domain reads EAGVTQSPTHLIKTRGQQATLRCSPISGHTSVYWYQQALGLGLQFLLWYDEGEERNRGNFPPRFSGRQFPNYSSELNVNALELEDSALYLCASSRTGRVEKLFFGSGTQLSVL.

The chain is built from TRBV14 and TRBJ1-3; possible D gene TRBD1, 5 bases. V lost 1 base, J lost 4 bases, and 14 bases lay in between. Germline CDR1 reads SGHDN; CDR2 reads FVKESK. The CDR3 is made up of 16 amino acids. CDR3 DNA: TGTGCCAGCAGCCAAGTTTCAGGGTGGAGCGGAAACACCATATATTTT. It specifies CASSQVSGWSGNTIYF.

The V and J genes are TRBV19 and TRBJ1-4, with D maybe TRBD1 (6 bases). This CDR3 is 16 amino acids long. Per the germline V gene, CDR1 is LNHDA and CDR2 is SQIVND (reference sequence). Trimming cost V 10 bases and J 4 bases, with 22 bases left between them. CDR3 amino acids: CATSRGRGYGNEKLFF. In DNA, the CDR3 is TGTGCCACTTCCAGGGGCCGGGGCTATGGTAATGAAAAACTGTTTTTT.

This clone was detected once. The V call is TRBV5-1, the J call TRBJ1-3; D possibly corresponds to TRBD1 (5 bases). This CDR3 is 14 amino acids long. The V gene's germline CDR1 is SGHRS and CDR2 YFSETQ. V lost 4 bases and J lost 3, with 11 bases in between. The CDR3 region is CASSVTVNGNTIYF. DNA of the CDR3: TGCGCCAGCAGCGTGACAGTCAATGGAAACACCATATATTTT.

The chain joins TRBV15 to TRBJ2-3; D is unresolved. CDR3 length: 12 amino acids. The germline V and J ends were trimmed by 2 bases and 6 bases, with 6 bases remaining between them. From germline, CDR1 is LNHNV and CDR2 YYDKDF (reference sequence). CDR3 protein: CATSRPPDTQYF. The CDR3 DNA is TGTGCCACCAGCAGACCTCCCGATACGCAGTATTTT.

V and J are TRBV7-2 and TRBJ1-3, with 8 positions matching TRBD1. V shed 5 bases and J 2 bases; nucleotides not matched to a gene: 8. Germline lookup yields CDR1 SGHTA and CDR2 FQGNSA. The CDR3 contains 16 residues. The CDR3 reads CASSPRTGRAGNTIYF. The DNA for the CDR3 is TGTGCCAGCAGCCCGCGGACAGGGCGTGCTGGAAACACCATATATTTT. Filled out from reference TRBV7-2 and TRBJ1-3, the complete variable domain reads GAGVSQSPSNKVTEKGKDVELRCDPISGHTALYWYRQSLGQGLEFLIYFQGNSAPDKSGLPSDRFSAERTGGSVSTLTIQRTQQEDSAVYLCASSPRTGRAGNTIYFGEGSWLTVV.

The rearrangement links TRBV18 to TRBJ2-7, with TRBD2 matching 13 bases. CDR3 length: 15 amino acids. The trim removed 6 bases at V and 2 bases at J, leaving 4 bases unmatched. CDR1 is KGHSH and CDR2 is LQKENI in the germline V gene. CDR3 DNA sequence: TGTGCCAGCTCGCCGGGACTAGCGGGGCCCTACGAGCAGTACTTC. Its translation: CASSPGLAGPYEQYF.

In DNA form, the CDR3 reads TGTGCCAGCAGCCCTCTCCCCGGGACTAGCGGGAGACCCTACGAGCAGTACTTC. The encoded protein is CASSPLPGTSGRPYEQYF. The J gene is TRBJ2-7, the V gene TRBV7-2; 14 positions match TRBD2. Germline V gene lookup returns CDR1 SGHTA and CDR2 FQGNSA. The CDR3 is 18 residues long. V was pared by 5 bases and J by 2 bases, with 11 bases of the junction left unmatched.

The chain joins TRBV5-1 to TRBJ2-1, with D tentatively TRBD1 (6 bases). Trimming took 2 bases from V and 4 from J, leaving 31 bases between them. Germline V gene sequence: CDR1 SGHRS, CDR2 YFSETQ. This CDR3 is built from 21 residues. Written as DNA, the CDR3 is TGCGCCAGCAGCTTTGATCCCCGGGACAAAGGGCCTCGGGTAGGTTACAATGAGCAGTTCTTC. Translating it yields CASSFDPRDKGPRVGYNEQFF.

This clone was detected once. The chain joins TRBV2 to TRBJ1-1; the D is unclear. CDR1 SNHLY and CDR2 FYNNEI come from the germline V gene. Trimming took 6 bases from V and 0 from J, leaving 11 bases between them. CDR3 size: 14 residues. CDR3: CASRREDMNTEAFF. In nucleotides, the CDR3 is TGTGCCAGCAGGCGCGAGGATATGAACACTGAAGCTTTCTTT.

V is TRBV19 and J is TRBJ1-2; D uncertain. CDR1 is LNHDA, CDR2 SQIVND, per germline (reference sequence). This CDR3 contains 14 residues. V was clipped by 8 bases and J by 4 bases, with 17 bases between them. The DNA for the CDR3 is TGTGCCAGTCATAACCGGGTCCCCTCCTATGGCTACACCTTC. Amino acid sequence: CASHNRVPSYGYTF.

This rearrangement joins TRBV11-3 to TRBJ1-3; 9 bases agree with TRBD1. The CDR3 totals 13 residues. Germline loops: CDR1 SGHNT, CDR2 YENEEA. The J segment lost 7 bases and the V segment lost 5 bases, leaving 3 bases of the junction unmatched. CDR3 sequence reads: CASSIGTGNTIYF. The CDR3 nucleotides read TGTGCCAGCAGCATCGGGACAGGGAACACCATATATTTT.

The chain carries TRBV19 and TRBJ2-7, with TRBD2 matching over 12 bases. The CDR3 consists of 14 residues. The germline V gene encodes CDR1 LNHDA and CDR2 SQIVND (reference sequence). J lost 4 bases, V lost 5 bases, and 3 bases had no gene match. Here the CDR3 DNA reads TGTGCCAGTAGTTCTAGCGGGGGGGGGTACGAGCAGTACTTC. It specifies CASSSSGGGYEQYF.

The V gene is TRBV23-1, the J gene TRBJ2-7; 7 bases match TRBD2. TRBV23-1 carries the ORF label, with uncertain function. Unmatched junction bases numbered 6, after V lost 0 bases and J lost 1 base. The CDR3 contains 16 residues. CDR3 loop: CASSQSSTSRSYEQYF. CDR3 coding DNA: TGCGCCAGCAGTCAATCTTCGACTAGCAGGTCCTACGAGCAGTACTTC.

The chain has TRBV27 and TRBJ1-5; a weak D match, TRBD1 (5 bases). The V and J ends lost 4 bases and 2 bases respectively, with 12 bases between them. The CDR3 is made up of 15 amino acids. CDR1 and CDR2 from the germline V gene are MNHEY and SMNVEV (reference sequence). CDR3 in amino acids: CASSSLGVGNQPQHF. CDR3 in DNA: TGTGCCAGCAGTTCTCTAGGGGTCGGCAATCAGCCCCAGCATTTT.

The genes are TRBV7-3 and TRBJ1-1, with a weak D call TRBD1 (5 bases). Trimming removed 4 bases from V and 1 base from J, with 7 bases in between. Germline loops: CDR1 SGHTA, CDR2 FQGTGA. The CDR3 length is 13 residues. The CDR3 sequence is CASSWRGNTEAFF. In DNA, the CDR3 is TGTGCCAGCAGCTGGAGGGGGAACACTGAAGCTTTCTTT.

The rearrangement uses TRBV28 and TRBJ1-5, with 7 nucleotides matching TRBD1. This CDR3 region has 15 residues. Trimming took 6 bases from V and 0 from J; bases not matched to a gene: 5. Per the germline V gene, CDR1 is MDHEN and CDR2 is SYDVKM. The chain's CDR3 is CASRITGVSNQPQHF. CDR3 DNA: TGTGCCAGCAGAATCACAGGGGTTAGCAATCAGCCCCAGCATTTT.

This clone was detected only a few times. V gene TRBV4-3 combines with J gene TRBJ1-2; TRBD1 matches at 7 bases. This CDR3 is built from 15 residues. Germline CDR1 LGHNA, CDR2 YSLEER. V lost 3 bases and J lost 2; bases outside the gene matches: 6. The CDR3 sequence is CASSQYRGANYGYTF. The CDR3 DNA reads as TGCGCCAGCAGCCAGTACAGGGGAGCCAACTATGGCTACACCTTC.